This T cell receptor (beta chain) was captured by sequencing in a study of CD8+ T cells in alopecia areata. Study background: Tofacitinib was given for 6 to 18 months, then stopped for 6 months.

Overall study results and limits: In patients, TCRs were shared less clearly than in mice, and HLA may possibly be involved. Researchers report lesional scalp, most notably alopecia totalis/universalis, outstripped normal scalp in clonality.

This CDR3 region has 16 residues. The V gene's germline CDR1 is SGHAT and CDR2 FQNNGV. V shed 3 bases and J 3 bases; nucleotides not matched to a gene: 9. As concerns this clone: The antigen remains unidentified.

RNA was isolated and reverse transcribed to cDNA, the sequencing template. This table comes from immunoSEQ multiplex PCR, and its TCRdb copy is limited to in-frame clones, with some not included. The data contain 150,000 to 160,000 clones, 40% to 65% of them seen just once; the ten biggest clones take up approximately 19%. Researchers took lesional scalp punch biopsies and peripheral blood from people who were alopecia areata patients. Specimen: CD8+ T cells sorted from blood, collected at week 0. The chain joins TRBV11-2 to TRBJ2-3, with 7 bases matching TRBD1. This clonotype was obtained from a human donor with alopecia areata. CDR3 region: CASSFYPTGKTDTQYF. CDR3 coding DNA: TGTGCCAGCAGCTTTTACCCGACAGGGAAGACAGATACGCAGTATTTT.